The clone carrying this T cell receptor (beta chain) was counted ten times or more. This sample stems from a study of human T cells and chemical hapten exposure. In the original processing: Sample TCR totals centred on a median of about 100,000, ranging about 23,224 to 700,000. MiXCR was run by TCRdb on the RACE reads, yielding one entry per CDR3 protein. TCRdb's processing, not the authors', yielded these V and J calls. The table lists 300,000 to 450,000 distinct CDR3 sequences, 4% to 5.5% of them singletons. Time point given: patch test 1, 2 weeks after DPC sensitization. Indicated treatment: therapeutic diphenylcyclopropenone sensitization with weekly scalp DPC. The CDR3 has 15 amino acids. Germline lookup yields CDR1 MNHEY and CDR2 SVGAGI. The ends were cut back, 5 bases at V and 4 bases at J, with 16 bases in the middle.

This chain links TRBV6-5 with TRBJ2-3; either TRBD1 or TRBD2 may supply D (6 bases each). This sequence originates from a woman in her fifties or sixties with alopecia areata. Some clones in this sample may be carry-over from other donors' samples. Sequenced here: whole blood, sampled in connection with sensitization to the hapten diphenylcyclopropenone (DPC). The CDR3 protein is CASSGTTGRSDTQYF. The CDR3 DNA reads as TGTGCCAGCAGTGGAACAACAGGGAGGTCAGATACGCAGTATTTT.